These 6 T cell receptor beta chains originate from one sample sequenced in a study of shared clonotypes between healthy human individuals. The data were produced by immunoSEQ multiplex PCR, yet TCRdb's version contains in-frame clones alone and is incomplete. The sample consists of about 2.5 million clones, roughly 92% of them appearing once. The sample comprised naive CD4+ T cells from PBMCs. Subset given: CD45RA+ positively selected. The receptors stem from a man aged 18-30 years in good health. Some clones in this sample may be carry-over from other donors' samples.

Here the CDR3 reads CSASSFGELFF. The CDR3 coding sequence is TGCAGTGCTAGTTCGTTCGGGGAGCTGTTTTTT. V is TRBV20-1 and J is TRBJ2-2; no clear D gene. Germline assignment: CDR1 DFQATT and CDR2 SNEGSKA (reference sequence). Trimming stripped 3 bases from V and 7 bases from J, with 6 bases between. CDR3 length equals 11 residues.

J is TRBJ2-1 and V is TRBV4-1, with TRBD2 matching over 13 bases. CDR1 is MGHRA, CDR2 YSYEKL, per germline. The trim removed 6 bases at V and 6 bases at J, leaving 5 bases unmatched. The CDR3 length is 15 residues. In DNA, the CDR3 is TGCGCCAGCAGTAGGACTAGCGGGAGTGGCAATGAGCAGTTCTTC. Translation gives CASSRTSGSGNEQFF.

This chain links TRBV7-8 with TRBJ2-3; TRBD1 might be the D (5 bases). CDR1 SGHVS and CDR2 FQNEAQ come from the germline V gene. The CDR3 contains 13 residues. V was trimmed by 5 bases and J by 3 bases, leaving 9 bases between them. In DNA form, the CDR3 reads TGTGCCAGCAGCCCGCGACAGACAGATACGCAGTATTTT. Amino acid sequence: CASSPRQTDTQYF.

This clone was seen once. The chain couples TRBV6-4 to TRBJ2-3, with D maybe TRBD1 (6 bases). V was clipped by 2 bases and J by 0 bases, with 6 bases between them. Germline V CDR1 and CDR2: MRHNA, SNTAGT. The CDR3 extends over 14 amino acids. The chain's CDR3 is CASSDGGSTDTQYF. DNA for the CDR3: TGTGCCAGCAGTGACGGGGGCAGCACAGATACGCAGTATTTT.

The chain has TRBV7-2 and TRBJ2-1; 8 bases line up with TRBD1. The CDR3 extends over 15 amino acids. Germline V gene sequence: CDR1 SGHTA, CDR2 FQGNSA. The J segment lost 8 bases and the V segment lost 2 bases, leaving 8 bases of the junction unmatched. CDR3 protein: CASSLRAGGQDEQFF. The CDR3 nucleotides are TGTGCCAGCAGCTTAAGGGCAGGGGGCCAGGATGAGCAGTTCTTC.

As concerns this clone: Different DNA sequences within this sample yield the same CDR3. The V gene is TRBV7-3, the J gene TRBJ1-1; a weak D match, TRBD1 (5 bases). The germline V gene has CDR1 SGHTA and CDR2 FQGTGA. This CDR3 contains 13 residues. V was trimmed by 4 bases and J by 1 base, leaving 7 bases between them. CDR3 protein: CASSSGQNTEAFF. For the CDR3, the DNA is TGTGCCAGCAGCTCTGGACAGAACACTGAAGCTTTCTTT.